This is a list of T cell receptor beta chains from one sample in a study of blood T cells in healthy people across ages. Each CDR3 protein gets one entry after TCRdb re-called the 5' RACE reads with MiXCR. The data hold 750,000 to 850,000 distinct CDR3 sequences, with 20% to 30% observed a single time. These data also featured in a second study, about T cells of mothers and their children.

Sequencing was carried out using blood. All receptors derive from a boy aged 5-17 years in good health. CDR3s include the opening cysteine and the closing phenylalanine or tryptophan. D genes are given only for firm matches. Size is stated for part of the rows, as once, few or many counts, or as a class when the clone is expanded.

few,TRBV12-3/TRBV12-4,TRBJ1-4,TRBD1,CASSSSQGENEKLFF,TGTGCCAGCAGTTCCTCACAGGGGGAAAATGAAAAACTGTTTTTT
-,TRBV27,TRBJ1-5,-,CASSLSFGKPQHF,TGTGCCAGCAGTTTATCTTTTGGGAAGCCCCAGCATTTT
few,TRBV20-1,TRBJ2-1,TRBD1,CSARGDRGSFNEQFF,TGCAGTGCTAGAGGTGACAGGGGATCGTTCAATGAGCAGTTCTTC
few,TRBV20-1,TRBJ2-7,-,CSASLPRGAYEQYF,TGCAGTGCTAGTCTCCCTAGGGGCGCCTACGAGCAGTACTTC
-,TRBV10-3,TRBJ2-1,-,CAIKNPTGTYNEQFF,TGTGCCATCAAAAACCCGACGGGGACTTACAATGAGCAGTTCTTC
-,TRBV29-1,TRBJ2-3,-,CSVEPRGLVDTQYF,TGCAGCGTTGAGCCCCGGGGTTTGGTGGATACGCAGTATTTT
-,TRBV7-3,TRBJ1-1,-,CASSLGNRGMNTEAFF,TGTGCCAGCAGCTTAGGTAACAGAGGAATGAACACTGAAGCTTTCTTT
few,TRBV29-1,TRBJ1-4,-,CSVSVDRKTNEKLFF,TGCAGCGTCTCTGTCGACAGAAAAACTAATGAAAAACTGTTTTTT
few,TRBV20-1,TRBJ1-5,-,CSARAGGSNQPQHF,TGCAGTGCTAGAGCTGGAGGAAGCAATCAGCCCCAGCATTTT
-,TRBV3-1,TRBJ2-3,TRBD2,CASSHRLAGGRDTQYF,TGTGCCAGCAGCCATCGACTAGCGGGAGGCCGGGATACGCAGTATTTT
few,TRBV7-2,TRBJ2-7,TRBD1,CASSTGGRSSYEQYF,TGTGCCAGCAGCACAGGGGGGCGAAGCTCCTACGAGCAGTACTTC
few,TRBV29-1,TRBJ1-4,-,CSVMGGRSGEKLFF,TGCAGCGTGATGGGGGGGAGGTCCGGTGAAAAACTGTTTTTT
-,TRBV7-9,TRBJ1-5,-,CASSRGMGPQHF,TGTGCCAGCAGCAGGGGGATGGGGCCCCAGCATTTT
few,TRBV4-1,TRBJ2-1,TRBD2,CASTTGLPSYNEQFF,TGCGCCAGCACCACGGGACTACCGTCCTACAATGAGCAGTTCTTC